This T cell receptor beta chain was found in a study of technical replicates of blood from a handful of donors. V gave up 4 bases and J gave up 4 bases; unmatched junction bases: 2. CDR3 length: 13 residues. Germline V gene sequence: CDR1 SGHAT, CDR2 FQDESV (reference sequence). Sequencing used immunoSEQ multiplex PCR; TCRdb keeps in-frame clones, though not all of them. This table holds 90,000 to 100,000 clones, about 94% found once. The source material was T cells isolated from PBMCs. The chain couples TRBV11-1 to TRBJ1-1; 8 nucleotides line up with TRBD1. The source is a human donor in good health. The CDR3 DNA follows: TGTGCCAGCAGCTATGGACAGGGCACTGAAGCTTTCTTT. It is translated as CASSYGQGTEAFF.